This TCR beta chain was sequenced during a study of shared clonotypes between healthy human individuals. Study outcomes and limitations: Limited genetic and exposure-history diversity came from having few donors. Clonotypes shared by all four donors outscored non-shared clonotypes in generation probability.

Concerning this clone itself: The target antigen is unknown.

Only CD45RO-negative cells positively selected for CCR7 counted as naive CD8 cells, so terminally differentiated effector memory CD45RA+ cells were excluded. Recent acute infections and vaccinations were absent in the healthy HIV-negative adult donors. CDR1 and CDR2 from the germline V gene are GTSNPN and SVGIG (reference sequence). The CDR3 runs 15 residues. Unmatched junction bases numbered 10, after V lost 2 bases and J lost 5 bases. Per the authors' pipeline: ImmunoSEQ yielded junction-only sequences lacking quality scores, so filtering differed. Libraries were prepared by immunoSEQ multiplex PCR; TCRdb keeps only in-frame clonotypes and omits some of them. V and J calls and clone size follow that table, whereas D and trimming were derived from the DNA. The data contain around 2.1 million clones, approximately 94% of them singletons.

The source of this sequence is a man aged 18 to 30 in good health. Some clones in this sample may be carry-over from other donors' samples. Input material: naive CD8+ T cells from PBMCs. V and J are TRBV30 and TRBJ2-7; 9 nucleotides align to TRBD1. The CDR3 coding sequence is TGTGCCTGGAGTTCAAAGGGACAGGGATCGGACGAGCAGTACTTC. Protein: CAWSSKGQGSDEQYF.